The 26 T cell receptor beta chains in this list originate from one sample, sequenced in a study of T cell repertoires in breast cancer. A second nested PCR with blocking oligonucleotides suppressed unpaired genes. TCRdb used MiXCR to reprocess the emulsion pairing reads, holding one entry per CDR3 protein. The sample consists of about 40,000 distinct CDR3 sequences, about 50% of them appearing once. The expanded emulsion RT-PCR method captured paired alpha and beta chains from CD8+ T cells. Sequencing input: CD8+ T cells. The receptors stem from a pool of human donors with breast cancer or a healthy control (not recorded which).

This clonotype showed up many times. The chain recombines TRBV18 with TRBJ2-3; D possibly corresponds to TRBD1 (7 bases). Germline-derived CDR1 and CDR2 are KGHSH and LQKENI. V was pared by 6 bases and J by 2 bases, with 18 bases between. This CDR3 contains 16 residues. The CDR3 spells CASSSQGGAITDTQYF. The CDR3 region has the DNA TGTGCCAGCTCCTCCCAGGGGGGCGCGATCACAGATACGCAGTATTTT.

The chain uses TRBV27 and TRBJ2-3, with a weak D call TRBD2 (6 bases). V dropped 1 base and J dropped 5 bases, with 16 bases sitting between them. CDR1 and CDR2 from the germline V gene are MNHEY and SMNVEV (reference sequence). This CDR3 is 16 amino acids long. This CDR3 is CASSLFRDLKIDTQYF. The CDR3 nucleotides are TGTGCCAGCAGTTTATTCCGGGACTTGAAGATAGATACGCAGTATTTT.

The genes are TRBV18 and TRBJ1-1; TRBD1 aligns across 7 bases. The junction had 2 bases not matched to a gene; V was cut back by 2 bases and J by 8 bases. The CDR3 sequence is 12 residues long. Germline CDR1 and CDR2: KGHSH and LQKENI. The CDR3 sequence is CASSPLGQEAFF. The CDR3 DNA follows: TGTGCCAGCTCACCATTGGGACAGGAAGCTTTCTTT.

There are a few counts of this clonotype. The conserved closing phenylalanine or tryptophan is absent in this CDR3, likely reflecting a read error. The CDR3 region has the DNA TGTGCCAGCAGTGGCCCGCTCGGCCCGGAAGCTTTCCTT. Its protein is CASSGPLGPEAFL. V usage is TRBV6-1 and J usage is TRBJ1-1; D gene unclear. Germline CDR1 and CDR2: MNHNS and SASEGT. Trimming cost V 4 bases and J 8 bases, with 14 bases left between them. This CDR3 region has 13 residues.

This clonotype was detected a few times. The DNA of the CDR3 is TGCAGTGTCCACTCTGGAAACACCATATATTTT. Translating it yields CSVHSGNTIYF. The V gene is TRBV20-1, the J gene TRBJ1-3; D not resolved. The V and J ends lost 7 bases and 0 bases respectively, with 4 bases between them. This CDR3 is 11 amino acids long. Germline lookup yields CDR1 DFQATT and CDR2 SNEGSKA (reference sequence).

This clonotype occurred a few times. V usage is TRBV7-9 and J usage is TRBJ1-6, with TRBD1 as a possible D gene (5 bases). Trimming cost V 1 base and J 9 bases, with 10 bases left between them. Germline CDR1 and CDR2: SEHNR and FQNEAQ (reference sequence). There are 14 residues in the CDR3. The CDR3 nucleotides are TGTGCCAGCAGCTTAGGGGGGTTTACTTCACCCCTCCACTTT. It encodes CASSLGGFTSPLHF.

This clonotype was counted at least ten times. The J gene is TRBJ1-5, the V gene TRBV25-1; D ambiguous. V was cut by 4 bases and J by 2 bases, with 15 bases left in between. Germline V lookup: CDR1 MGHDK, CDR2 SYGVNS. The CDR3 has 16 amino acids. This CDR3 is CASSGSDLQGNQPQHF. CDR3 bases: TGTGCCAGCAGTGGATCGGACCTTCAGGGCAATCAGCCCCAGCATTTT.

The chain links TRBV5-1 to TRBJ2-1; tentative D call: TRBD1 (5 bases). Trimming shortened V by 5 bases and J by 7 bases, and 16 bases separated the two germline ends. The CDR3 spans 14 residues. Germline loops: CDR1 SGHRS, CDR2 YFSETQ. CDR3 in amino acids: CASRGSGPRNEQFF. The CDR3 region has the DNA TGCGCCAGCAGGGGATCAGGGCCTCGGAATGAGCAGTTCTTC.

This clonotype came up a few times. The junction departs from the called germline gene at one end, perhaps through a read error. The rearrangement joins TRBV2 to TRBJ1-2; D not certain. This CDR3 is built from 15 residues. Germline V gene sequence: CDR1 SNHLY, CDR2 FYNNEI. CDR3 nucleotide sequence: TGTGCCAGCAGAGAAGTTCGCGGAACCGACTATGGTTACACCTTC. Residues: CASREVRGTDYGYTF.

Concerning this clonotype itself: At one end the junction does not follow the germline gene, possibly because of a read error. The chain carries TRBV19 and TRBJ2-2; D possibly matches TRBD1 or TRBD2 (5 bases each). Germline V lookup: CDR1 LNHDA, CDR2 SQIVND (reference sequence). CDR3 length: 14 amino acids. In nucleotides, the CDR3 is TGTGCCAGTAGTATCCTCCCGACAGCCGGGGAGCTGCTTTTT. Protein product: CASSILPTAGELLF.

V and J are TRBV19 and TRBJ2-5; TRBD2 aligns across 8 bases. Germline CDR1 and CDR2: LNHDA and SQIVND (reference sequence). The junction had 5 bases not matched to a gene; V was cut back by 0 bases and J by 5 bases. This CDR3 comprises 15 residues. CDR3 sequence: CASSIEGGRTETQYF. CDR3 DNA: TGTGCCAGTAGTATAGAGGGCGGGAGGACGGAGACCCAGTACTTC.

CDR3 DNA sequence: TGTGCCAGCAGTCCGATCCCCGTCGGACCCTACAATGAGCAGTTCTTC. It translates to CASSPIPVGPYNEQFF. The J gene is TRBJ2-1, the V gene TRBV12-3 or TRBV12-4; D is undetermined. V dropped 5 bases and J dropped 2 bases, with 16 bases sitting between them. This CDR3 has 16 amino acids.

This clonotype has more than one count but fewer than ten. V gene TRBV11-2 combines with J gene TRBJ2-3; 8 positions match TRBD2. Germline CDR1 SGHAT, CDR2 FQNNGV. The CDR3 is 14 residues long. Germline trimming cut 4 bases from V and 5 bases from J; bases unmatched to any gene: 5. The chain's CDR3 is CASSSGLAGDTQYF. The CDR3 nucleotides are TGTGCCAGCAGCTCTGGACTAGCAGGAGATACGCAGTATTTT.

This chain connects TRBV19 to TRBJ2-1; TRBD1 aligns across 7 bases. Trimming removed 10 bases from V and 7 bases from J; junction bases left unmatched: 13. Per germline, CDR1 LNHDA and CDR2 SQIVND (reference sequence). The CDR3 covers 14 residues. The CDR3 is CATQGQVEANEQFF. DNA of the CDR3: TGTGCCACCCAAGGACAGGTGGAGGCTAATGAGCAGTTCTTC. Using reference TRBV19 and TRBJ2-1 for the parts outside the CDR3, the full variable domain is DGGITQSPKYLFRKEGQNVTLSCEQNLNHDAMYWYRQDPGQGLRLIYYSQIVNDFQKGDIAEGYSVSREKKESFPLTVTSAQKNPTAFYLCATQGQVEANEQFFGPGTRLTVL.

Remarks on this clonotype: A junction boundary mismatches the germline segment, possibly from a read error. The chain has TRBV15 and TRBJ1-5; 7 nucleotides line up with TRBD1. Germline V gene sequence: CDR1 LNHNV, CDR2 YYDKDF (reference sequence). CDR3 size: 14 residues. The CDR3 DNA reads TGTGCCACCATCAGAGACAGGGAGACTCAGCCCCAGCATTTT. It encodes CATIRDRETQPQHF.

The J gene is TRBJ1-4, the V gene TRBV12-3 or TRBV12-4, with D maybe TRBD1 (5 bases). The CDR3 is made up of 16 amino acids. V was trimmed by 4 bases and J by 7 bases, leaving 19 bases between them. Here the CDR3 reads CASSSRSGTQFEKLFF. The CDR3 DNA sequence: TGTGCCAGCAGTTCGAGATCCGGGACCCAATTTGAAAAACTGTTTTTT.

The DNA of the CDR3 is TGTGCCAGCAGCCAAGAGGTCGCAGGCTCTGGAAACACCATATATTTT. It translates to CASSQEVAGSGNTIYF. The rearrangement joins TRBV14 to TRBJ1-3, with unresolved D. The V end lost 0 bases, the J end lost 0 bases, and 9 bases lay between the germline ends. The germline V gene encodes CDR1 SGHDN and CDR2 FVKESK. The CDR3 runs 16 residues.

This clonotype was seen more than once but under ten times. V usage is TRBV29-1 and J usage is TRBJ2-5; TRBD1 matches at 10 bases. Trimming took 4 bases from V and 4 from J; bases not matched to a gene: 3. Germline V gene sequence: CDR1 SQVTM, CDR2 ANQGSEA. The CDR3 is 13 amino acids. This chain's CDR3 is CSVARDRGETQYF. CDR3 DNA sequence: TGCAGCGTTGCAAGGGACAGGGGAGAGACCCAGTACTTC.

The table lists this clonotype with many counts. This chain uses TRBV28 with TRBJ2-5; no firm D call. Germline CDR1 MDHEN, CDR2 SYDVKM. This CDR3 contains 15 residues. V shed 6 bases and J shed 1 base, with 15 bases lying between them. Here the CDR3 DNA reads TGTGCCAGCAGACCCGCGACACTCTTCCAAGAGACCCAGTACTTC. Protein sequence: CASRPATLFQETQYF.

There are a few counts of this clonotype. CDR3 nucleotide sequence: TGTGCCAGCAGCTTATTCGGCAACCAAGAGACCCAGTACTTC. It yields the protein CASSLFGNQETQYF. The genes are TRBV7-2 and TRBJ2-5, with unresolved D. Trimming pared 2 bases from V and 0 bases from J, leaving 7 bases between. Per germline, CDR1 SGHTA and CDR2 FQGNSA. The CDR3 has 14 residues.

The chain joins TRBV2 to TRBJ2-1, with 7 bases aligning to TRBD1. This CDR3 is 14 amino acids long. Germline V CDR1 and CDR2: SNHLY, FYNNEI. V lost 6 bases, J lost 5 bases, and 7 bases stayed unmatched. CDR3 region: CASRQTGSNNEQFF. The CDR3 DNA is TGTGCCAGCAGGCAGACAGGGAGTAACAATGAGCAGTTCTTC.

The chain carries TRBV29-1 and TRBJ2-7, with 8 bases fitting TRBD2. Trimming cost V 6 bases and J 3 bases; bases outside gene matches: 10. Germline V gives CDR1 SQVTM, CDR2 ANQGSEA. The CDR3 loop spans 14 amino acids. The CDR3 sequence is CSVVGLAGVYEQYF. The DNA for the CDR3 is TGCAGCGTGGTAGGACTAGCAGGGGTCTACGAGCAGTACTTC.

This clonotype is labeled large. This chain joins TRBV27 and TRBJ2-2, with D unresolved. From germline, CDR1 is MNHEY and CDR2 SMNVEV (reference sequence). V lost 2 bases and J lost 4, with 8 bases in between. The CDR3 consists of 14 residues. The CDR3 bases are TGTGCCAGCAGTTTAGTCCAGCCCACCGGGGAGCTGTTTTTT. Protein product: CASSLVQPTGELFF.

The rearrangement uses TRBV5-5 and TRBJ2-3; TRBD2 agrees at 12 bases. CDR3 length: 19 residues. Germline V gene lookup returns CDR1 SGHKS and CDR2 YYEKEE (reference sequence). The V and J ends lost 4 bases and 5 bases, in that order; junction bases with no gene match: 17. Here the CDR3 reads CASSPGASGGAIGEDTQYF. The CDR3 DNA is TGTGCCAGCAGCCCCGGAGCTAGCGGGGGGGCCATCGGTGAAGATACGCAGTATTTT.

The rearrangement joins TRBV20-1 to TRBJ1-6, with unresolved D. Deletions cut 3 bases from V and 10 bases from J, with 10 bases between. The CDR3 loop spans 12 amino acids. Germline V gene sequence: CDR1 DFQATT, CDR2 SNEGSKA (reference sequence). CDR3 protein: CSASRVGSPLHF. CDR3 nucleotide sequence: TGCAGTGCTAGCCGGGTTGGCTCACCCCTCCACTTT.

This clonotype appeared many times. The CDR3: CASSPDLRVLAFF. CDR3 DNA sequence: TGTGCCAGCAGCCCCGACCTAAGGGTTTTGGCTTTCTTT. This sequence joins TRBV3-1 and TRBJ1-1; D is unclear. V was cut by 4 bases and J by 11 bases, with 17 bases left in between. CDR3 length equals 13 residues. Germline values: CDR1 LGHDT, CDR2 YNNKEL (reference sequence).